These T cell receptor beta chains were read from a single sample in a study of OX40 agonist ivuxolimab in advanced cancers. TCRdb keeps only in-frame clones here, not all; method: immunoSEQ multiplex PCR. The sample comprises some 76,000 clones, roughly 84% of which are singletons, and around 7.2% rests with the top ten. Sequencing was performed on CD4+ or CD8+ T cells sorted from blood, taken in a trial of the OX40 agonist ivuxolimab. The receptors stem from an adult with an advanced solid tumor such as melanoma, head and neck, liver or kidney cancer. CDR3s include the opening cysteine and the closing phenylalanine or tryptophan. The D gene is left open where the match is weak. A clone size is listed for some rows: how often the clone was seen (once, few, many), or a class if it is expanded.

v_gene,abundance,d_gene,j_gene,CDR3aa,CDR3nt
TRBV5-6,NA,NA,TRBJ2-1,CASSLGPPVSYNEQFF,TGTGCCAGCAGCTTGGGACCTCCGGTCTCCTACAATGAGCAGTTCTTC
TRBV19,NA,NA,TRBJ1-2,CASSREYGYTF,TGTGCCAGTAGCCGGGAGTATGGCTACACCTTC
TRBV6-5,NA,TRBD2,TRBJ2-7,CASRALAGADEQYF,TGTGCCAGCAGGGCTCTAGCGGGGGCAGACGAGCAGTACTTC
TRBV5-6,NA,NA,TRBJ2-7,CASSTWGVGEQYF,TGTGCCAGCAGCACCTGGGGGGTGGGAGAGCAGTACTTC
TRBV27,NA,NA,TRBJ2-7,CASRYTGSAYEQYF,TGTGCCAGCAGGTACACAGGGTCCGCCTACGAGCAGTACTTC
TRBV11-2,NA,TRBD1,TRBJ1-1,CASSSRDRDTEAFF,TGTGCCAGCAGCTCCCGGGACAGAGACACTGAAGCTTTCTTT
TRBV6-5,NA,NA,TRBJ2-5,CASTEMGSATQYF,TGTGCCAGCACCGAAATGGGATCGGCGACCCAGTACTTC
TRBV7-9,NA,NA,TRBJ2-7,CASSPTEGSSSSYEQYF,TGTGCCAGCAGCCCCACGGAGGGTAGCTCATCCTCCTACGAGCAGTACTTC
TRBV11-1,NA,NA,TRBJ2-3,CASSLAWASADTQYF,TGTGCCAGCAGCTTAGCATGGGCGTCGGCCGATACGCAGTATTTT
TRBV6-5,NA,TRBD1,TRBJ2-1,CASSSPGQPGNEQFF,TGTGCCAGCAGTTCCCCGGGACAGCCAGGGAATGAGCAGTTCTTC
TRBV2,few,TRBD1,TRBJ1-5,CASSPTGTGKAANQPQHF,TGTGCCAGCAGCCCTACCGGGACAGGGAAAGCAGCGAATCAGCCCCAGCATTTT
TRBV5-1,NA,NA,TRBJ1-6,CASSSLDPYNSPLHF,TGCGCCAGCAGCTCCCTTGACCCCTATAATTCACCCCTCCACTTT
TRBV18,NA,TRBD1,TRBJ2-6,CASSVDRGNSGANVLTF,TGTGCCAGCTCGGTCGACAGGGGTAACTCTGGGGCCAACGTCCTGACTTTC
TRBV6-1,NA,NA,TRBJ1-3,CASSEVGGMGNTIYF,TGTGCCAGCAGTGAAGTTGGAGGGATGGGCAACACCATATATTTT
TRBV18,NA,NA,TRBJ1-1,CASSTFGGSTEAFF,TGTGCCAGCTCAACATTCGGAGGAAGCACTGAAGCTTTCTTT
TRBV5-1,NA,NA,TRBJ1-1,CASSFSYGKTEAFF,TGCGCCAGCAGCTTTTCGTACGGAAAGACTGAAGCTTTCTTT
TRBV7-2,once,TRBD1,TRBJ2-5,CASSPTGLQETQYF,TGTGCCAGCAGCCCGACAGGGCTCCAAGAGACCCAGTACTTC
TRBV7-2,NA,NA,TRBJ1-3,CASSLVGAGNTIYF,TGTGCCAGCAGCTTAGTAGGGGCCGGAAACACCATATATTTT
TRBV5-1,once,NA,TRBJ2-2,CASSASDSPAGELFF,TGCGCCAGCAGCGCCTCTGACTCGCCGGCCGGGGAGCTGTTTTTT
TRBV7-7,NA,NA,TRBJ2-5,CASSPSGGRGETQYF,TGTGCTAGCAGCCCCTCTGGAGGGAGAGGGGAGACCCAGTACTTC
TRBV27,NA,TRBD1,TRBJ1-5,CASSSVDRANQPQHF,TGTGCCAGCAGTTCGGTCGACAGGGCGAATCAGCCCCAGCATTTT
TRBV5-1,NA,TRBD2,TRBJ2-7,CASSLVAGGPYEQYF,TGCGCCAGCAGCTTGGTTGCGGGGGGGCCCTACGAGCAGTACTTC
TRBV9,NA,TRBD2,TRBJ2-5,CASSPGLEVGTQYF,TGTGCCAGCAGCCCGGGACTAGAGGTGGGGACCCAGTACTTC
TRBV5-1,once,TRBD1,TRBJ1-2,CASSQDRLNYGYTF,TGCGCCAGCAGCCAGGACAGGCTTAACTATGGCTACACCTTC
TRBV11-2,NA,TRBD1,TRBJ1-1,CASSSTGRGNTEAFF,TGTGCCAGCAGCTCGACAGGGAGGGGAAACACTGAAGCTTTCTTT
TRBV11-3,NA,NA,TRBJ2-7,CASSLGLGRTRQYF,TGTGCCAGCAGCTTAGGCCTCGGGAGAACACGGCAGTACTTC
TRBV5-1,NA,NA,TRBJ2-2,CASSRPEASNTGELFF,TGTGCCAGCAGCCGTCCTGAAGCTTCGAACACCGGGGAGCTGTTTTTT
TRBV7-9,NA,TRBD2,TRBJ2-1,CASSLEVLAGVYNEQFF,TGTGCCAGCAGCTTAGAAGTCCTAGCGGGGGTTTACAATGAGCAGTTCTTC
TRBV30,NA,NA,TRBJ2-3,CAWTPKARSTDTQYF,TGTGCCTGGACTCCGAAAGCTCGTTCCACAGATACGCAGTATTTT
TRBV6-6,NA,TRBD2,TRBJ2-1,CASISPGLVRFF,TGTGCCAGCATCTCCCCGGGACTAGTCAGATTCTTC
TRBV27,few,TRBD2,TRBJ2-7,CASSRTSGVSYEQYF,TGTGCCAGCAGCCGGACTAGCGGAGTCTCCTACGAGCAGTACTTC
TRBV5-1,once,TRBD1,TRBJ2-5,CASVVGQGMGETQYF,TGCGCCAGTGTCGTAGGACAGGGAATGGGGGAGACCCAGTACTTC
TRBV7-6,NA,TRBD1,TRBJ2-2,CASSAYRGGELFF,TGTGCCAGCAGCGCATACAGGGGCGGGGAGCTGTTTTTT
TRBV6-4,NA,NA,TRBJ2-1,CASSEFPSSYNEQFF,TGTGCCAGCAGTGAGTTCCCAAGCTCCTACAATGAGCAGTTCTTC
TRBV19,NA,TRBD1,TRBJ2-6,CASSIPGGSGANVLTF,TGTGCCAGTAGTATTCCAGGGGGCTCTGGGGCCAACGTCCTGACTTTC
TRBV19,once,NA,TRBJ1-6,CASSNDRANSPLHF,TGTGCCAGTAGTAACGACAGAGCTAATTCACCCCTCCACTTT
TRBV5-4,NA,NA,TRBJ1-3,CASSLLGGNTIYF,TGTGCCAGCAGCCTCCTTGGTGGAAACACCATATATTTT
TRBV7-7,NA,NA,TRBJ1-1,CASSRDKNTEAFF,TGTGCTAGCAGCAGGGACAAGAACACTGAAGCTTTCTTT
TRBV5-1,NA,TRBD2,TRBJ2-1,CASSLVLAGGYNEQFF,TGCGCCAGCAGCTTGGTTTTAGCGGGAGGTTACAATGAGCAGTTCTTC
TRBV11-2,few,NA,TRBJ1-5,CASSYGRGPGQPQHF,TGTGCCAGCAGTTATGGCCGGGGACCAGGCCAGCCCCAGCATTTT
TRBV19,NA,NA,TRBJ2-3,CASSMAPSKVTDTQYF,TGTGCCAGTAGTATGGCCCCCTCAAAAGTCACAGATACGCAGTATTTT
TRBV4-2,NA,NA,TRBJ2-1,CASSQDRFGPGINEQFF,TGTGCCAGCAGCCAAGATAGGTTCGGCCCAGGGATCAATGAGCAGTTCTTC
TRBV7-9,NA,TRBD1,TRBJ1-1,CASTRDSWGTEAFF,TGTGCCAGCACCCGGGACAGCTGGGGCACTGAAGCTTTCTTT
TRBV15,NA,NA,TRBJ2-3,CATSRDGQGTSTDTQYF,TGTGCCACCAGCAGAGATGGGCAGGGAACTAGCACAGATACGCAGTATTTT
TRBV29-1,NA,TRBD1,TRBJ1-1,CSAAPGQFLNTEAFF,TGCAGCGCAGCACCGGGACAGTTTTTGAACACTGAAGCTTTCTTT
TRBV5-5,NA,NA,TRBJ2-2,CASSLEGTGELFF,TGTGCCAGCAGCTTGGAAGGCACCGGGGAGCTGTTTTTT
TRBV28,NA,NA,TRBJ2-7,CASSPRALQSEQYF,TGTGCCAGCAGTCCAAGGGCCCTACAGAGCGAGCAGTACTTC
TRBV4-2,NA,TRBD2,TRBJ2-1,CASKGGGRAPNEQFF,TGTGCCAGCAAGGGCGGCGGGAGGGCCCCTAATGAGCAGTTCTTC
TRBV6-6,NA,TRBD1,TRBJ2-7,CASRDQYGQGGYEQYF,TGTGCCAGCAGGGACCAATACGGACAGGGAGGTTACGAGCAGTACTTC
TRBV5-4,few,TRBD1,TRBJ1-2,CASSLGQGGNYGYTF,TGTGCCAGCAGCTTAGGACAGGGGGGGAACTATGGCTACACCTTC
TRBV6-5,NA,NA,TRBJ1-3,CASSSNPYSGNTIYF,TGTGCCAGCAGTTCAAACCCCTACTCTGGAAACACCATATATTTT
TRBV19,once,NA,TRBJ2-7,CASSMAGAYEQYF,TGTGCCAGTAGTATGGCCGGGGCCTACGAGCAGTACTTC
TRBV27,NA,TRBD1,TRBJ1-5,CASSSLTGGRFGNQPQHF,TGTGCCAGCTCCTCTCTAACAGGGGGCAGGTTTGGCAATCAGCCCCAGCATTTT
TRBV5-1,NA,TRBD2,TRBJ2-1,CASSLTSGGYNEQFF,TGCGCCAGCAGCTTGACTAGCGGGGGATACAATGAGCAGTTCTTC
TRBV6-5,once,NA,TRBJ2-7,CASSYIRGYEQYF,TGTGCCAGCAGTTACATCAGGGGCTACGAGCAGTACTTC
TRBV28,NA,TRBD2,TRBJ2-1,CASSFTSGGGYNEQFF,TGTGCCAGCAGTTTCACTAGCGGGGGAGGGTACAATGAGCAGTTCTTC
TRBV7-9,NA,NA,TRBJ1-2,CASSPGWGEYGYTF,TGTGCCAGCAGCCCCGGTTGGGGAGAGTATGGCTACACCTTC
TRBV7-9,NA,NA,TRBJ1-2,CASSQVLQGGYTF,TGTGCCAGCAGCCAAGTCTTACAGGGAGGCTACACCTTC
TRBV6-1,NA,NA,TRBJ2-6,CASTLFSGANVLTF,TGTGCCAGCACGTTGTTCTCTGGGGCCAACGTCCTGACTTTC